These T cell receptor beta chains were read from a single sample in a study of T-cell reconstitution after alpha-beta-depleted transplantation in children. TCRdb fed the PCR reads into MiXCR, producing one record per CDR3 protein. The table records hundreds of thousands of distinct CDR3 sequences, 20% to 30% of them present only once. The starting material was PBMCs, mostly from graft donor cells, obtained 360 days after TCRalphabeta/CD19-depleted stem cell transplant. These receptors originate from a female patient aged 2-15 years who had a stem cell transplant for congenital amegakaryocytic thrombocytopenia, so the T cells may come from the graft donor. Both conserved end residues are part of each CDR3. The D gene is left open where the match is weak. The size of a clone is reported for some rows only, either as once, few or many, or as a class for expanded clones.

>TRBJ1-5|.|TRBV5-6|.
TGTGCCAGCAGCATTTTCGATAAGAGCAATCAGCCCCAGCATTTT
CASSIFDKSNQPQHF
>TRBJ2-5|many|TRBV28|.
TGTGCCAGCAATTGGATCCATGGACGTCAGGAGACCCAGTACTTC
CASNWIHGRQETQYF
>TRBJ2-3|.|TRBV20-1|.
TGCAGTGCTGCCCGGGACTTTACGCAGTATTTT
CSAARDFTQYF
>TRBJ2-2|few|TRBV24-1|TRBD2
TGTGCCACCAGTGATCCCTGGACTAGCGGGCTGAACACCGGGGAGCTGTTTTTT
CATSDPWTSGLNTGELFF
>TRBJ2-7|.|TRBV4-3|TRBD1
TGCGCCAGCAGCGCGACTCAGGGGGCATCCTACGAGCAGTACTTC
CASSATQGASYEQYF
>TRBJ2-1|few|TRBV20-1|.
TGCAGTGCTAGAGCGGCAGACTACAATGAGCAGTTCTTC
CSARAADYNEQFF
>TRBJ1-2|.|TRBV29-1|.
TGCAGCGTTGGCGGGCAGGGGTCGGTCGGCTACACCTTC
CSVGGQGSVGYTF
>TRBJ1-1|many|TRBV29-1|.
TGCAGCGTTGAGCGCGGGCCGAACACTGAAGCTTTCTTT
CSVERGPNTEAFF
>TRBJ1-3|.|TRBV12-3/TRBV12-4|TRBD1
TGTGCCAGCAGTTGGGGTTCGGGACAGGTATTTGGAAACACCATATATTTT
CASSWGSGQVFGNTIYF
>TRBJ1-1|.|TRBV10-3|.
TGTGCCATCAAATGGGGGGAGGTTGGCACTGAAGCTTTCTTT
CAIKWGEVGTEAFF
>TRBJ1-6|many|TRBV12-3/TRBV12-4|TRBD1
TGTGCCAGCAGTGGGCAGGGGGGTTCACCCCTCCACTTT
CASSGQGGSPLHF